This T cell receptor (beta chain) was recovered during a study of blood T cell repertoires in COVID-19. Study summary: Acute-phase and convalescent COVID-19 samples originated in the United States, Italy and Spain. The cDNA or gDNA used as material had been derived from T cells, B-cell-depleted T cells, or PBMCs.

How the authors handled the data: Estimation of nucleated cell counts was performed using reference gene primer amplification. TCRdb's copy holds only in-frame clones and misses some; the assay was immunoSEQ multiplex PCR. V, J and clone size were drawn from that table, and D and trimming were deduced from the DNA. This table has 180,000 or so clones, about 86% appearing once. Germline CDR1 reads SGHTA; CDR2 reads FQGTGA. The V gene end was trimmed by 0 bases and the J gene end by 5 bases; junction bases not matched to a gene: 5. This CDR3 has 15 amino acids. The receptor was derived from a man between 18 and 35 years old with acute or convalescent COVID-19. V is TRBV7-3 and J is TRBJ2-5, with TRBD2 identical over 8 bases. The sample consisted of peripheral blood. The CDR3 loop is CASSLTSASGETQYF. CDR3 DNA: TGTGCCAGCAGCTTAACGTCGGCTAGCGGGGAGACCCAGTACTTC.